The present T cell receptor beta chain was sequenced within a study of blood T cells in healthy people across ages. Total RNA extraction produced at least 5.5 micrograms (per sample) for the study. Through a sample-barcoded 5' primer and a J-beta primer mix, a second PCR was run for roughly 6 to 11 cycles. TCRdb re-derived calls from the 5' RACE reads in MiXCR, one entry per CDR3 protein. The repertoire holds some 1,800,000 distinct CDR3 sequences, with about two fifths as singletons. The CDR3 is made up of 15 amino acids. The germline V gene has CDR1 SGHDT and CDR2 YYEEEE. With 0 bases removed from V and 3 bases from J, the gap between germline ends came to 13 bases. As to this clonotype: The antigen remains unidentified.

Points from the study as a whole: The study found TCR beta diversity correlated strongly with naive T cell percentage.

The sample comprised blood. V is TRBV5-6 and J is TRBJ2-7, with D possibly being TRBD2 (6 bases). This receptor was obtained from a human donor in good health. CDR3 sequence reads: CASSLGKGGGYEQYF. The CDR3 region has the DNA TGTGCCAGCAGCTTGGGGAAGGGAGGAGGCTACGAGCAGTACTTC.